This T cell receptor (beta chain) was sequenced for a study of shared clonotypes between healthy human individuals. The naive CD8 subset, CD45RO-negative cells positively selected for CCR7, excluded terminally differentiated effector memory CD45RA+ cells. Profiling relied on immunoSEQ multiplex PCR, and the TCRdb table lists in-frame clones only, not all of them. The table includes approximately 840,000 clones, roughly 96% detected once. The specimen was naive CD8+ T cells sorted from blood. The clonotype comes from a man aged 25 to 40 in good health.

The CDR3 spells CASTPAGDTDTQYF. DNA for the CDR3: TGTGCCAGCACCCCGGCGGGGGACACAGATACGCAGTATTTT. The chain joins TRBV28 to TRBJ2-3; the match to TRBD2 covers 7 bases. Germline V lookup: CDR1 MDHEN, CDR2 SYDVKM. V shed 7 bases and J 2 bases; nucleotides not matched to a gene: 6. The CDR3 is 14 residues long.